Included here is one T cell receptor (beta chain) sequence, with context. What it binds is unknown. As the method of synthesis, 5'RACE template switching with UMIs yielded TCR beta cDNA. TCRdb reprocessed the 5' RACE reads; each CDR3 protein has one entry and no DNA is given. This sample's clone table lists 200,000 to 300,000 distinct CDR3 sequences. This specimen belongs to a study of T cells expressing NK-cell markers. In the study overall: It was from sorted CD3+CD56+NKG2C+, CD3+CD56+NKG2C- and CD3+CD56-NKG2C+ T cells that TCR beta repertoires came.

General observations from the study: In a handful of donors, dominant clonotypes made up about 28.3-65% of CD3+CD56-NKG2C+ cells. Top CD8+ clonotypes included the dominant CD3+CD56+NKG2C+ clonotypes in 5 or 6 donors.

Germline values: CDR1 SEHNR, CDR2 FQNEAQ (reference sequence). The CDR3 length is 13 residues. The receptor was derived from a woman aged 18 to 75 in good health. The specimen sequenced was blood T cells: a sorted CD56 or NKG2C T cell subset, CD4+ or CD8+ T cells, or bulk PBMC T cells (not recorded which). The rearrangement links TRBV7-9 to TRBJ2-7; TCRdb designates TRBD2, a call that cannot be tested without DNA. The CDR3 region is CASSFGGVYEQYF.